The sequence of this T cell receptor beta chain was determined in a study of cytomegalovirus exposure and HLA in healthy donors. This CDR3 is built from 15 residues. The germline V gene encodes CDR1 SGHTA and CDR2 FQGTGA. Trimming left V 4 bases short and J 8 bases short, with 18 bases between. Amplification used 60 Vbeta primers and 13 Jbeta primers. Clones were read by immunoSEQ multiplex PCR, and TCRdb kept only the in-frame ones, dropping some. Among about 160,000 clones, roughly 80% were seen once, and the ten largest hold 0.8% to 1.3%. The chain is built from TRBV7-3 and TRBJ2-1; TRBD2 is a possible D gene (6 bases). This clonotype originated in a man under 40 in good health and CMV-seronegative. Source material: PBMCs. CDR3 bases: TGTGCCAGCAGCTATTCCGGGACTCCCTTCGATGAGCAGTTCTTC. Translating gives CASSYSGTPFDEQFF.